This T cell receptor beta chain was recovered during a study of shared clonotypes between healthy human individuals. Looking at the study overall: A couple of female and three male donors aged 18 to 49 were enrolled.

TCRdb's table, derived via immunoSEQ multiplex PCR, lists solely in-frame clones and lacks some. The sample records more than 2 million clones, just under 95% being singletons. V shed 0 bases, J shed 5 bases, and the junction held 5 bases outside the gene matches. The germline V gene has CDR1 KGHSY and CDR2 FQNENV. This CDR3 has 15 residues. Details on this clone: What it binds is not known.

Terminally differentiated effector memory CD45RA+ cells were excluded by CCR7 positive selection of CD45RO-negative cells. Points from the study as a whole: The study sampled only blood, and tissue repertoires likely differ.

The receptor was derived from a man between 18 and 35 years old in good health. Some clones in this sample may be carry-over from other donors' samples. The gene calls are TRBV16 and TRBJ1-1; 8 nucleotides align to TRBD1. The sample taken for sequencing was naive CD8+ T cells from PBMCs. CDR3 protein: CASSQSVQGGTEAFF. The DNA of the CDR3 is TGTGCCAGCAGCCAATCGGTACAGGGGGGGACTGAAGCTTTCTTT.